What follows are 24 T cell receptor beta chains derived from one specimen sequenced in a study of cytomegalovirus exposure and HLA in healthy donors. TCRdb's copy holds only in-frame clones and misses some; the assay was immunoSEQ multiplex PCR. The sample yields 100,000 to 150,000 clones, 90% to 96% seen once. Sequenced: PBMCs. Receptor source: a young man in good health and CMV-seronegative.

V is TRBV30 and J is TRBJ1-4, with D unclear. The CDR3 sequence is 12 residues long. Germline V gene sequence: CDR1 GTSNPN, CDR2 SVGIG (reference sequence). V lost 5 bases, J lost 5 bases, and 9 bases lay in between. The CDR3 region is CAWDGINEKLFF. The CDR3 DNA follows: TGTGCCTGGGACGGGATAAATGAAAAACTGTTTTTT.

The chain is built from TRBV9 and TRBJ2-1; tentative D call: TRBD2 (6 bases). CDR1 is SGDLS, CDR2 YYNGEE, per germline. This CDR3 contains 17 residues. Deletions cut 1 base from V and 1 base from J, with 15 bases between. The CDR3 DNA sequence: TGTGCCAGCAGCGTAATGGCGGGATCTTCGTCCTACAATGAGCAGTTCTTC. This codes for CASSVMAGSSSYNEQFF.

A single count supports this clone. V gene TRBV7-8 combines with J gene TRBJ2-1, with D tentatively TRBD2 (6 bases). This CDR3 comprises 14 residues. Germline CDR1 SGHVS, CDR2 FQNEAQ. V was clipped by 3 bases and J by 4 bases, with 10 bases between them. As DNA, the CDR3 is TGTGCCAGCAGCTTTCGGGACTCATACAATGAGCAGTTCTTC. Its protein is CASSFRDSYNEQFF. The whole variable domain, remainder taken from reference TRBV7-8 and TRBJ2-1, is GAGVSQSPRYKVAKRGQDVALRCDPISGHVSLFWYQQALGQGPEFLTYFQNEAQLDKSGLPSDRFFAERPEGSVSTLKIQRTQQEDSAVYLCASSFRDSYNEQFFGPGTRLTVL.

The chain employs TRBV4-3 and TRBJ1-5; 10 nucleotides agree with TRBD1. The V and J ends lost 4 bases and 5 bases, in that order; junction bases with no gene match: 8. This CDR3 comprises 16 residues. The germline V gene encodes CDR1 LGHNA and CDR2 YSLEER. This CDR3 reads CASSPSPTGGYQPQHF. CDR3 coding DNA: TGCGCCAGCAGCCCCTCACCGACAGGGGGCTATCAGCCCCAGCATTTT.

The gene calls are TRBV29-1 and TRBJ1-2, with D possibly being TRBD1 (6 bases). The CDR3 is made up of 13 amino acids. The ends were cut back, 4 bases at V and 3 bases at J, with 12 bases in the middle. Germline V gene sequence: CDR1 SQVTM, CDR2 ANQGSEA. CDR3 sequence (DNA): TGCAGCGTTGGTAGGGACACCGACTATGGCTACACCTTC. Protein product: CSVGRDTDYGYTF.

This chain connects TRBV7-2 to TRBJ2-7; D perhaps matches TRBD2 (6 bases). CDR3 length: 16 residues. Trimming cost V 1 base and J 6 bases, with 19 bases left between them. CDR1 and CDR2 (germline): SGHTA, FQGNSA. The CDR3: CASSLDPLAKGGEQYF. Written as DNA, the CDR3 is TGTGCCAGCAGCTTAGATCCCCTAGCGAAAGGAGGCGAGCAGTACTTC.

This clone was recorded once. The chain links TRBV5-6 to TRBJ2-7; D gene ambiguous. The CDR3 is 15 amino acids. Deletions cut 7 bases from V and 0 bases from J, with 17 bases between. In germline, CDR1 is SGHDT, CDR2 YYEEEE. The CDR3 protein is CASSTAPISSYEQYF. The CDR3 region has the DNA TGTGCCAGCTCCACCGCCCCAATTAGCTCCTACGAGCAGTACTTC.

J is TRBJ2-2 and V is TRBV6-5; 8 bases line up with TRBD1. After removal of 3 bases from V and 5 bases from J, the junction contained 5 bases not matched to a gene. From germline, CDR1 is MNHEY and CDR2 SVGAGI. The CDR3 is 15 residues long. CDR3 loop: CASSYDRGSTGELFF. CDR3 bases: TGTGCCAGCAGTTATGACAGGGGATCTACCGGGGAGCTGTTTTTT.

V usage is TRBV9 and J usage is TRBJ2-3, with D perhaps matching TRBD1 (5 bases). The CDR3 runs to 14 residues. The ends were cut back, 0 bases at V and 6 bases at J, with 11 bases in the middle. Germline V gene data show CDR1 as SGDLS and CDR2 as YYNGEE. In DNA form, the CDR3 reads TGTGCCAGCAGCGTAGAGGGGATCATGGATACGCAGTATTTT. Protein product: CASSVEGIMDTQYF. The complete variable domain, with remaining parts taken from reference TRBV9 and TRBJ2-3, reads DSGVTQTPKHLITATGQRVTLRCSPRSGDLSVYWYQQSLDQGLQFLIQYYNGEERAKGNILERFSAQQFPDLHSELNLSSLELGDSALYFCASSVEGIMDTQYFGPGTRLTVL.

The rearrangement uses TRBV15 and TRBJ2-1; TRBD2 matches 14 bases. V was clipped by 2 bases and J by 7 bases; unmatched bases: 13. This CDR3 has 19 amino acids. Germline CDR1 LNHNV, CDR2 YYDKDF (reference sequence). The CDR3 region is CATSRSGTSGRPSGNEQFF. The CDR3 coding sequence is TGTGCCACCAGCAGATCAGGGACTAGCGGGAGACCGTCGGGGAATGAGCAGTTCTTC.

This chain uses TRBV7-9 with TRBJ2-1; 7 nucleotides align to TRBD2. The CDR3 loop spans 14 amino acids. The ends lost 7 bases at V and 6 bases at J; junction bases unmatched: 9. Germline-derived CDR1 and CDR2 are SEHNR and FQNEAQ (reference sequence). The CDR3 DNA sequence: TGTGCCAGCATATTAGCGGGCACAGGCAATGAGCAGTTCTTC. Its translation: CASILAGTGNEQFF.

The table lists this clone with a count of one. This chain links TRBV6-5 with TRBJ2-7; D gene ambiguous. The V gene lost 0 bases and the J gene lost 6 bases, with 9 bases spanning the gap. Per germline, CDR1 MNHEY and CDR2 SVGAGI. CDR3 size: 13 residues. As DNA, the CDR3 is TGTGCCAGCAGTTACTCGACTCTAGGCGAGCAGTACTTC. Amino acids: CASSYSTLGEQYF.

The CDR3 nucleotides are TGTGCCAGCAGTTATGACAGGGGGCCGGGCAATGAGCAGTTCTTC. Protein sequence: CASSYDRGPGNEQFF. The rearrangement joins TRBV6-5 to TRBJ2-1, with TRBD1 identical over 10 bases. After removal of 3 bases from V and 6 bases from J, the junction contained 5 bases not matched to a gene. Germline V CDR1 and CDR2: MNHEY, SVGAGI. CDR3 length: 15 amino acids.

This chain connects TRBV7-3 to TRBJ2-1, with a tentative D call TRBD2 (6 bases). Trimming cost V 0 bases and J 6 bases, with 21 bases left between them. This CDR3 has 18 amino acids. Germline V gene sequence: CDR1 SGHTA, CDR2 FQGTGA. The CDR3 nucleotides read TGTGCCAGCAGCTTAACCACCTCGGGACTTGGAAGGAGCAATGAGCAGTTCTTC. Translated: CASSLTTSGLGRSNEQFF.

The chain couples TRBV5-4 to TRBJ1-1, with D maybe TRBD1 (6 bases). V was trimmed by 4 bases and J by 0 bases, leaving 10 bases between them. The CDR3 is 14 amino acids. Germline V gene lookup returns CDR1 SGHNT and CDR2 YYREEE (reference sequence). Written as DNA, the CDR3 is TGTGCCAGCAGCCTGACAGGAGTGAACACTGAAGCTTTCTTT. Translated, it gives CASSLTGVNTEAFF.

The genes are TRBV11-2 and TRBJ2-7; TRBD2 matches at 10 bases. The CDR3 runs to 15 residues. Trimming took 5 bases from V and 7 from J; bases not matched to a gene: 11. Germline lookup yields CDR1 SGHAT and CDR2 FQNNGV. CDR3 amino acids: CASSQMASGGNEQYF. CDR3 in DNA: TGTGCCAGCAGCCAGATGGCTAGCGGGGGAAATGAGCAGTACTTC.

The chain links TRBV5-4 to TRBJ2-3; the D gene is possibly TRBD2 (6 bases). This CDR3 comprises 15 residues. Germline V gene sequence: CDR1 SGHNT, CDR2 YYREEE (reference sequence). V was cut by 1 base and J by 5 bases, with 14 bases left in between. The chain's CDR3 is CASSLRGERGDTQYF. The CDR3 DNA reads as TGTGCCAGCAGCTTGCGCGGGGAGAGGGGAGATACGCAGTATTTT.

J is TRBJ2-6 and V is TRBV6-5; TRBD1 matches 8 bases. The germline gives CDR1 MNHEY, CDR2 SVGAGI. This CDR3 comprises 15 residues. In nucleotides, the CDR3 is TGTGCGACCGAGGCAGGGGGCGCTGGGGCCAACGTCCTGACTTTC. Its translation: CATEAGGAGANVLTF.

This chain's CDR3 is CASSLVGDNQPQHF. CDR3 sequence (DNA): TGTGCCAGCAGCTTGGTCGGGGACAATCAGCCCCAGCATTTT. The chain recombines TRBV5-6 with TRBJ1-5; no definite D call. The germline CDR1 and CDR2 sequences are SGHDT and YYEEEE. The CDR3 is 14 amino acids. Trimming cost V 0 bases and J 3 bases, with 7 bases left between them.

V and J are TRBV7-3 and TRBJ2-2; 8 bases map to TRBD2. The CDR3 is 15 amino acids. The trim removed 5 bases at V and 6 bases at J, leaving 8 bases unmatched. The germline gives CDR1 SGHTA, CDR2 FQGTGA. CDR3 DNA sequence: TGTGCCAGCAGCCAAGACGTAGCGGGGCCCGGGGAGCTGTTTTTT. Amino acid sequence: CASSQDVAGPGELFF.

The CDR3 DNA is TGTGCCAGCAGCGTCCTGAGTAGCTACAATGAGCAGTTCTTC. It encodes CASSVLSSYNEQFF. The genes are TRBV11-2 and TRBJ2-1; D is unclear. Trimming took 5 bases from V and 3 from J, leaving 11 bases between them. The CDR3 is 14 residues long. Germline V CDR1 and CDR2: SGHAT, FQNNGV.

This chain links TRBV25-1 with TRBJ2-5, with D unresolved. Trimming removed 5 bases at V and 0 bases at J, with 16 bases between. Germline CDR1 and CDR2: MGHDK and SYGVNS. This CDR3 spans 16 amino acids. The CDR3 nucleotides are TGTGCCAGCAGTCGGGTAGGCCGAGCAGACCAAGAGACCCAGTACTTC. Its translation: CASSRVGRADQETQYF.

The J gene is TRBJ2-2, the V gene TRBV14; TRBD1 might be the D (6 bases). The CDR3 contains 16 residues. The germline CDR1 and CDR2 sequences are SGHDN and FVKESK. V lost 4 bases to trimming and J lost 0 bases, with 12 bases between them. CDR3 nucleotides: TGTGCCAGCAGCCTAAACAGGGCCTCGAACACCGGGGAGCTGTTTTTT. It yields the protein CASSLNRASNTGELFF.

The rearrangement joins TRBV7-9 to TRBJ2-1; 13 bases fit TRBD2. The V and J ends lost 6 bases and 7 bases, in that order; junction bases with no gene match: 6. CDR3 length: 15 amino acids. The germline gives CDR1 SEHNR, CDR2 FQNEAQ (reference sequence). In DNA form, the CDR3 reads TGTGCCAGCAGGCCAGGACTAGCGGGAGAAAATGAGCAGTTCTTC. Encoded protein: CASRPGLAGENEQFF.